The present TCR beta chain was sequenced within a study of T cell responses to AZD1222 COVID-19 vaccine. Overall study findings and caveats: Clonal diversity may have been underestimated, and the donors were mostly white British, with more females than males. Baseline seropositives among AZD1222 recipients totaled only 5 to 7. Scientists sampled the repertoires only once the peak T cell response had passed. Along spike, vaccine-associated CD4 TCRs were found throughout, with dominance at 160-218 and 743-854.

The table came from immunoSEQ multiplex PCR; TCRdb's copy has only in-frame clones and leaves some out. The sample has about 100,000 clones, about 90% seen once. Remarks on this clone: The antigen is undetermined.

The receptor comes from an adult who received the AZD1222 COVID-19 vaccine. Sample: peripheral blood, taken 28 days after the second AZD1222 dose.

CDR3 protein: CASTLGGAGVYNEQFF. Here the CDR3 DNA reads TGTGCCAGCACCCTCGGGGGAGCGGGGGTTTACAATGAGCAGTTCTTC. This chain joins TRBV14 and TRBJ2-1, with TRBD2 matching 8 bases. Germline-derived CDR1 and CDR2 are SGHDN and FVKESK. This CDR3 spans 16 amino acids. Unmatched junction bases numbered 12, after V lost 7 bases and J lost 4 bases.